These T cell receptor beta chains were read from a single sample in a study of shared clonotypes between healthy human individuals. Using immunoSEQ multiplex PCR, the repertoire was profiled, and TCRdb retains in-frame clones only, with some absent. The sample yields nearly 1,000,000 clones, about three quarters seen once. Sequenced material: memory CD4+ T cells sorted from blood. The receptors shown here come from a man aged 18 to 29 in good health. Each CDR3 is given with its conserved first and last residue. The order of the fields is J gene, V gene, CDR3 protein.

j_gene: TRBJ1-4; v_gene: TRBV5-1; CDR3aa: CASSWGDRAEKLFF
j_gene: TRBJ2-1; v_gene: TRBV25-1; CDR3aa: CASSEGLGPYNEQFF
j_gene: TRBJ1-5; v_gene: TRBV2; CDR3aa: CASSELGPGNSNQPQHF
j_gene: TRBJ1-2; v_gene: TRBV28; CDR3aa: CASSLWGQDHYGYTF
j_gene: TRBJ1-2; v_gene: TRBV2; CDR3aa: CASSETGGYYGYTF
j_gene: TRBJ2-1; v_gene: TRBV7-9; CDR3aa: CASSRKSAGGSDIYNEQFF
j_gene: TRBJ2-2; v_gene: TRBV25-1; CDR3aa: CASSVGGTGNTGELFF
j_gene: TRBJ2-5; v_gene: TRBV5-1; CDR3aa: CASSLAVGGTFGTQYF
j_gene: TRBJ1-2; v_gene: TRBV6-6; CDR3aa: CASSYSYDIQSNGYTF
j_gene: TRBJ1-2; v_gene: TRBV5-1; CDR3aa: CASSEQGRGGYTF
j_gene: TRBJ2-1; v_gene: TRBV5-6; CDR3aa: CASSEGQGGYEQFF
j_gene: TRBJ2-7; v_gene: TRBV30; CDR3aa: CAWSGGTSGPYEQYF
j_gene: TRBJ2-2; v_gene: TRBV4-1; CDR3aa: CASSQSLADTGELFF
j_gene: TRBJ1-1; v_gene: TRBV7-9; CDR3aa: CASSPTAGGTEAFF
j_gene: TRBJ1-4; v_gene: TRBV6-5; CDR3aa: CASRPGGSGEKLFF
j_gene: TRBJ1-2; v_gene: TRBV20-1; CDR3aa: CSAEPYGYTF
j_gene: TRBJ2-2; v_gene: TRBV7-3; CDR3aa: CASSTANTGELFF
j_gene: TRBJ2-4; v_gene: TRBV4-1; CDR3aa: CASSQGVSAIQYF
j_gene: TRBJ2-7; v_gene: TRBV4-3; CDR3aa: CASSQGLTILAYEQYF
j_gene: TRBJ1-1; v_gene: TRBV6-1; CDR3aa: CASSDRGRTEAFF
j_gene: TRBJ1-1; v_gene: TRBV10-1; CDR3aa: CASSERTGVTAFF
j_gene: TRBJ2-7; v_gene: TRBV2; CDR3aa: CASSADRGGYEQYF
j_gene: TRBJ1-1; v_gene: TRBV7-3; CDR3aa: CASSLTQGAEAFF
j_gene: TRBJ1-4; v_gene: TRBV5-4; CDR3aa: CASSLSPGPSKPLFF
j_gene: TRBJ2-7; v_gene: TRBV10-3; CDR3aa: CATSLAGGNYEQYF
j_gene: TRBJ2-7; v_gene: TRBV5-1; CDR3aa: CASSLGQKTPYEQYF
j_gene: TRBJ1-2; v_gene: TRBV18; CDR3aa: CASSPLAPQGRNYGYTF
j_gene: TRBJ2-2; v_gene: TRBV7-2; CDR3aa: CASSYARSNTGELFF
j_gene: TRBJ2-1; v_gene: TRBV7-2; CDR3aa: CASSFMTSEYNEQFF
j_gene: TRBJ2-3; v_gene: TRBV7-9; CDR3aa: CASSPSTGLSTDTQYF
j_gene: TRBJ2-7; v_gene: TRBV14; CDR3aa: CASSHNYEQYF
j_gene: TRBJ2-1; v_gene: TRBV18; CDR3aa: CASSTKTGPSSYNEQFF
j_gene: TRBJ2-3; v_gene: TRBV5-4; CDR3aa: CASTLAGGPDTQYF
j_gene: TRBJ2-7; v_gene: TRBV6-5; CDR3aa: CASSYSRLAGAYEQYF
j_gene: TRBJ2-2; v_gene: TRBV7-3; CDR3aa: CASSSPEAGELFF
j_gene: TRBJ2-5; v_gene: TRBV7-9; CDR3aa: CASSFSETQYF
j_gene: TRBJ2-7; v_gene: TRBV11-2; CDR3aa: CASSTPGPSYEQYF
j_gene: TRBJ2-7; v_gene: TRBV4-3; CDR3aa: CASSQDLATDAYEQYF
j_gene: TRBJ1-1; v_gene: TRBV13; CDR3aa: CASSIGQRAEAFF
j_gene: TRBJ2-5; v_gene: TRBV5-6; CDR3aa: CASSFRTAGGGETQYF
j_gene: TRBJ2-6; v_gene: TRBV7-2; CDR3aa: CASSLASGSSGANVLTF
j_gene: TRBJ1-5; v_gene: TRBV27; CDR3aa: CASSSLGPQHF